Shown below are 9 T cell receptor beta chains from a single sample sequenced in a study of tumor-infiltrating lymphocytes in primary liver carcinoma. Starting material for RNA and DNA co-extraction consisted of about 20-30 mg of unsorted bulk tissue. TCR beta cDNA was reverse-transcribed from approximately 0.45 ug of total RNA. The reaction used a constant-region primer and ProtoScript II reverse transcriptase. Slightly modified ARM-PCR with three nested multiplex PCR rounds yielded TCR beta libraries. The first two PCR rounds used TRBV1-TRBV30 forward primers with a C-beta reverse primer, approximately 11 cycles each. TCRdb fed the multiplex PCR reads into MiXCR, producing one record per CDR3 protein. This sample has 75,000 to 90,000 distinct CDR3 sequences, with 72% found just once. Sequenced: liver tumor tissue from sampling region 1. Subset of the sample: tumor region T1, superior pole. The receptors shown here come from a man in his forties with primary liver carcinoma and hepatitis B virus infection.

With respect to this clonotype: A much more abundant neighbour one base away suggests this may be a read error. DNA of the CDR3: TGCGCCAGCCACCCGGGACATGACACAGATACGCAGTATTTT. Amino acids: CASHPGHDTDTQYF. This chain links TRBV5-1 with TRBJ2-3, with D perhaps TRBD1 (6 bases). The CDR3 has 14 residues. V was shortened by 7 bases and J by 2 bases, with 14 bases between the two germline ends. Germline CDR1 SGHRS, CDR2 YFSETQ.

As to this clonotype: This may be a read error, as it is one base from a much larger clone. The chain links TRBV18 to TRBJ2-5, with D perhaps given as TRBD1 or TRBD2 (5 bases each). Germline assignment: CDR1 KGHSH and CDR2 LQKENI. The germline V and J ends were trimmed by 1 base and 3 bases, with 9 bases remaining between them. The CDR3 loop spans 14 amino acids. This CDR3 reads CASSPRGAEETQYF. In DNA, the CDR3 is TGTGCCAGCTCACCACGAGGGGCCGAAGAGACCCAGTACTTC.

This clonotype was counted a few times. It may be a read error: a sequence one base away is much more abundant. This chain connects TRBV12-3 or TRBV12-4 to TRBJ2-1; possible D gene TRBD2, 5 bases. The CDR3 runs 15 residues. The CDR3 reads CTSSPPTVRRDEQFF. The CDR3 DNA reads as TGTACCAGCAGCCCTCCAACGGTTAGGCGGGATGAGCAGTTCTTC.

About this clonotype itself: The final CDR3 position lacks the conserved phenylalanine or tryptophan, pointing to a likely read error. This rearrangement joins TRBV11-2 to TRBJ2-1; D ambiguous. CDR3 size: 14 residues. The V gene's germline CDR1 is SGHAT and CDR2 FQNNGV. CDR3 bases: TGTGCCAGTAGCTTAGATCTACCGCGGCCCGAGCAGTTCCTT. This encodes CASSLDLPRPEQFL.

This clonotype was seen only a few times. The chain's CDR3 is CSASSDSGNTIYF. In DNA form, the CDR3 reads TGCAGTGCTAGTTCGGACTCTGGAAACACCATATATTTT. This chain uses TRBV20-1 with TRBJ1-3; D remains ambiguous. The germline CDR1 and CDR2 sequences are DFQATT and SNEGSKA (reference sequence). This CDR3 has 13 amino acids. With 3 bases removed from V and 0 bases from J, the gap between germline ends came to 6 bases.

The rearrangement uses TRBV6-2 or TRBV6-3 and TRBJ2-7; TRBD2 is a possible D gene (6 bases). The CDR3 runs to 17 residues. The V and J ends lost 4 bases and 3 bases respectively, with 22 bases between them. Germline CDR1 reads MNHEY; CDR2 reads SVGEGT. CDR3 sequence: CASSSSVGSLRDYEQYF. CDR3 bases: TGTGCCAGCAGTTCTAGCGTGGGATCTCTGCGGGACTACGAGCAGTACTTC.

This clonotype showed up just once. CDR3 amino acids: CASRASGLEEQYF. DNA for the CDR3: TGTGCCAGCAGGGCCAGCGGTCTGGAGGAGCAGTACTTC. The chain is built from TRBV12-3 or TRBV12-4 and TRBJ2-7; possible D gene TRBD2, 5 bases. V was shortened by 6 bases and J by 7 bases, with 16 bases between the two germline ends. The CDR3 runs to 13 residues.

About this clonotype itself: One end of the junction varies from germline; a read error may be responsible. The CDR3 DNA reads as TGCAGTGCTGCATCGACATCGCACAATGAGCAGCTCTTC. This translates into CSAASTSHNEQLF. V usage is TRBV20-1 and J usage is TRBJ2-1; no definite D call. The germline CDR1 and CDR2 sequences are DFQATT and SNEGSKA (reference sequence). The CDR3 is 13 amino acids.

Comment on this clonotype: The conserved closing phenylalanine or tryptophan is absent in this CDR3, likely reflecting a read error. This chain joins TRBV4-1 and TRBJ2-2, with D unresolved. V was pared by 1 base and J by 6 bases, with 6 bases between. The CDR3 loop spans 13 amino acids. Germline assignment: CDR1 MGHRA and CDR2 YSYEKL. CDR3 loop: CASSQVPPGELFL. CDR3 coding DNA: TGCGCCAGCAGCCAAGTCCCGCCCGGGGAGCTGTTTTTA.